This paragraph reports one T cell receptor beta chain. This sample was included in a study of blood T cell repertoires in COVID-19. The ends lost 1 base at V and 5 bases at J; junction bases unmatched: 4. Per the germline V gene, CDR1 is SEHNR and CDR2 is FQNEAQ (reference sequence). The CDR3 has 14 residues. Sequenced by immunoSEQ multiplex PCR; TCRdb stores in-frame clones only, minus some. This table has a few hundred thousand clones, around 90% appearing once. This clonotype was sampled from a woman aged 30 to 39 with COVID-19, enrolled during active disease. The V call is TRBV7-9, the J call TRBJ1-2; TRBD1 matches at 7 bases. Sequenced material: peripheral blood. The CDR3 loop reads CASSLDATGYGYTF. CDR3 sequence (DNA): TGTGCCAGCAGCTTAGACGCGACAGGGTATGGCTACACCTTC.